Presented here are 15 T cell receptor beta chains from one specimen sequenced in a study of T cells in tuberculosis. Using immunoSEQ multiplex PCR, the repertoire was profiled, and TCRdb retains in-frame clones only, with some absent. Among tens of thousands of clones, 95% were seen once, and the ten largest hold roughly 3.5%. The sequencing sample was made of PBMCs. The receptors here all came from a donor between 5 and 29 years old with latent tuberculosis or without tuberculosis infection.

This chain connects TRBV30 to TRBJ1-2; tentative D call: TRBD1 (6 bases). Per the germline V gene, CDR1 is GTSNPN and CDR2 is SVGIG (reference sequence). The CDR3 spans 14 residues. V was pared by 5 bases and J by 4 bases, with 17 bases between. CDR3 region: CAWDGGQMIYGYTF. CDR3 sequence (DNA): TGTGCCTGGGACGGGGGGCAGATGATCTATGGCTACACCTTC.

The chain is built from TRBV9 and TRBJ2-7; 7 bases align to TRBD1. Germline CDR1 and CDR2: SGDLS and YYNGEE. Trimming cost V 0 bases and J 3 bases; bases outside gene matches: 3. The CDR3 totals 14 residues. The CDR3 sequence is CASSVEGASYEQYF. CDR3 nucleotide sequence: TGTGCCAGCAGCGTAGAGGGGGCCAGCTACGAGCAGTACTTC.

The V call is TRBV6-5, the J call TRBJ1-2; D remains ambiguous. Germline V lookup: CDR1 MNHEY, CDR2 SVGAGI. This CDR3 contains 14 residues. Trimming took 2 bases from V and 4 from J, leaving 11 bases between them. CDR3 loop: CASSYRVGTYGYTF. DNA of the CDR3: TGTGCCAGCAGTTACAGAGTGGGCACCTATGGCTACACCTTC.

The chain combines TRBV28 with TRBJ1-1; TRBD1 agrees at 7 bases. Germline trimming cut 1 base from V and 0 bases from J; bases unmatched to any gene: 5. Per the germline V gene, CDR1 is MDHEN and CDR2 is SYDVKM. This CDR3 region has 16 residues. CDR3 region: CASSLLTGRMNTEAFF. The CDR3 region has the DNA TGTGCCAGCAGTTTATTGACAGGGAGAATGAACACTGAAGCTTTCTTT.

The chain employs TRBV11-3 and TRBJ2-1; 9 bases line up with TRBD2. The CDR3 is made up of 16 amino acids. Germline CDR1 SGHNT, CDR2 YENEEA. J was trimmed by 8 bases and V by 0 bases; bases with no gene match: 8. This chain's CDR3 is CASSLDGRGGIDEQFF. The CDR3 DNA follows: TGTGCCAGCAGCTTAGATGGGCGGGGGGGCATCGATGAGCAGTTCTTC. The entire variable domain, with the rest obtained from reference TRBV11-3 and TRBJ2-1, is as follows: EAGVVQSPRYKIIEKKQPVAFWCNPISGHNTLYWYLQNLGQGPELLIRYENEEAVDDSQLPKDRFSAERLKGVDSTLKIQPAELGDSAVYLCASSLDGRGGIDEQFFGPGTRLTVL.

This clone appeared a single time. This chain uses TRBV7-3 with TRBJ2-1; 9 bases agree with TRBD2. Trimming at V came to 5 bases and at J to 7 bases, leaving 6 bases not matched to a gene. CDR3 length: 14 amino acids. CDR1 is SGHTA, CDR2 FQGTGA, per germline. The CDR3 protein is CASSAVSGGNEQFF. CDR3 sequence (DNA): TGTGCCAGCAGCGCGGTTAGCGGGGGAAATGAGCAGTTCTTC.

The chain carries TRBV5-1 and TRBJ2-7, with 8 bases identical to TRBD1. Germline lookup yields CDR1 SGHRS and CDR2 YFSETQ. CDR3 length equals 14 residues. J lost 5 bases, V lost 0 bases, and 4 bases had no gene match. CDR3 nucleotide sequence: TGCGCCAGCAGCTTGGGGACAGGGACAAACGAGCAGTACTTC. Amino acid sequence: CASSLGTGTNEQYF.

This chain links TRBV29-1 with TRBJ1-4; 7 nucleotides match TRBD1. The J segment lost 11 bases and the V segment lost 0 bases, leaving 6 bases of the junction unmatched. Germline CDR1 SQVTM, CDR2 ANQGSEA. The CDR3 covers 13 residues. This chain's CDR3 is CSVEDIQGSKLFF. In DNA, the CDR3 is TGCAGCGTTGAAGACATACAGGGGAGCAAACTGTTTTTT.

This rearrangement joins TRBV6-5 to TRBJ2-5, with D possibly matching TRBD2 (7 bases). With 5 bases removed from V and 5 bases from J, the gap between germline ends came to 15 bases. The CDR3 is 14 amino acids. Looked up from germline, CDR1 is MNHEY and CDR2 is SVGAGI. The DNA of the CDR3 is TGTGCCAGCAGTCCCCCCGGGGGGCTCGAGACCCAGTACTTC. This sequence encodes CASSPPGGLETQYF.

J is TRBJ2-3 and V is TRBV30; D remains unclear. The CDR3 has 13 residues. Germline values: CDR1 GTSNPN, CDR2 SVGIG (reference sequence). The germline V and J ends were trimmed by 7 bases and 0 bases, with 11 bases remaining between them. DNA for the CDR3: TGTGCCTCAGCGCGTAGGAGCACAGATACGCAGTATTTT. This codes for CASARRSTDTQYF.

This clone showed up just once. CDR3 in amino acids: CASSLSDRGHLPGELFF. DNA of the CDR3: TGCGCCAGCAGCTTGAGCGACAGGGGGCATTTGCCCGGGGAGCTGTTTTTT. This rearrangement joins TRBV5-1 to TRBJ2-2; TRBD1 matches at 10 bases. The CDR3 is made up of 17 amino acids. The germline V gene encodes CDR1 SGHRS and CDR2 YFSETQ. The junction had 9 bases not matched to a gene; V was cut back by 1 base and J by 6 bases.

This clone was seen just once. The chain is built from TRBV11-2 and TRBJ2-7; 8 bases are shared with TRBD2. Germline lookup yields CDR1 SGHAT and CDR2 FQNNGV. Trimming cost V 1 base and J 1 base; bases outside gene matches: 9. CDR3 length equals 17 residues. The CDR3 DNA sequence: TGTGCCAGCAGCTTAGTGGGCCCCCGGGGGGGATCCTACGAGCAGTACTTC. It translates to CASSLVGPRGGSYEQYF.

This chain connects TRBV5-1 to TRBJ1-4, with TRBD1 identical over 11 bases. The CDR3 is 17 amino acids. The junction had 3 bases not matched to a gene; V was cut back by 2 bases and J by 0 bases. Germline values: CDR1 SGHRS, CDR2 YFSETQ. CDR3 DNA sequence: TGCGCCAGCAGCTTTTGGGGACAGGGGGCAACTAATGAAAAACTGTTTTTT. This sequence encodes CASSFWGQGATNEKLFF.

The chain couples TRBV4-1 to TRBJ1-5; D not resolved. V lost 1 base and J lost 6, with 7 bases in between. Germline-derived CDR1 and CDR2 are MGHRA and YSYEKL. The CDR3 contains 13 residues. The DNA of the CDR3 is TGCGCCAGCAGCCAAGGGTCCGGTCAGCCCCAGCATTTT. Translation: CASSQGSGQPQHF.

This sequence joins TRBV5-1 and TRBJ2-1; D possibly corresponds to TRBD1 (6 bases). Trimming took 4 bases from V and 2 from J, leaving 16 bases between them. CDR1 and CDR2 (germline): SGHRS, YFSETQ. The CDR3 sequence is 16 residues long. CDR3 bases: TGCGCCAGCAGCCCCCTGGACAGCCTGACCTACAATGAGCAGTTCTTC. Translated: CASSPLDSLTYNEQFF.